Presented here are 5 T cell receptor beta chains from one specimen sequenced in a study of T cell clonality in common variable immunodeficiency. Some clones are missing from TCRdb's copy, which holds only in-frame ones; the method was immunoSEQ multiplex PCR. The specimen has tens of thousands of clones, none found just once. Source material: peripheral blood mononuclear cells. The origin of the receptors is a person aged 18 to 70 in good health.

This clone was recorded many times. The read gets to within 3 residues of the CDR3 end, and the germline J gene fills in the rest. The chain uses TRBV2 and TRBJ1-5, with D uncertain. Trimming stripped 6 bases from V and 2 bases from J, with 11 bases between. The CDR3 contains 14 residues. Germline CDR1 is SNHLY and CDR2 is FYNNEI. Incomplete CDR3 DNA: TGTGCCAGCAGCCCCTCTCGGGGCAATCAGCCC. The encoded protein is CASSPSRGNQP. The entire CDR3 sequence reads CASSPSRGNQPQHF. Based on the CDR3 plus reference TRBV2 and TRBJ1-5, the full variable domain is EPEVTQTPSHQVTQMGQEVILRCVPISNHLYFYWYRQILGQKVEFLVSFYNNEISEKSEIFDDQFSVERPDGSNFTLKIRSTKLEDSAMYFCASSPSRGNQPQHFGDGTRLSIL.

This clone has at least ten counts. The read stops 3 residues short of the end of the CDR3; the missing end is completed from the germline J gene. J is TRBJ1-1 and V is TRBV10-3, with 10 bases matching TRBD1. There are 15 residues in the CDR3. Germline-derived CDR1 and CDR2 are ENHRY and SYGVKD. With 5 bases clipped from V and 3 bases from J, the junction kept 6 bases outside the gene matches. CDR3 sequence: CAISKTGGADTEAFF. Partial CDR3 DNA: TGTGCCATCAGTAAGACAGGGGGCGCCGACACTGAA.

As to this clone: The CDR3 end lies 3 residues beyond the end of the read and is filled in from the germline J gene. The genes are TRBV6-2 or TRBV6-3 and TRBJ1-3, with D maybe TRBD1 (5 bases). The germline CDR1 and CDR2 sequences are MNHEY and SVGEGT. The germline V and J ends were trimmed by 6 bases and 4 bases, with 22 bases remaining between them. The CDR3 runs to 17 residues. Incomplete CDR3 DNA: TGTGCCAGCAGATTACTGGGGAAGGGGAGTGTCGGAAACACC. Amino acid sequence: CASRLLGKGSVGNT. The full CDR3 is CASRLLGKGSVGNTIYF.

This clone was picked up many times. Read coverage stops 3 residues before the CDR3 terminus; the germline J gene supplies the remainder. V is TRBV19 and J is TRBJ2-5, with 7 nucleotides matching TRBD1. The CDR3 runs to 16 residues. V was pared by 3 bases and J by 3 bases, with 10 bases of the junction left unmatched. Germline CDR1 is LNHDA and CDR2 is SQIVND (reference sequence). CDR3: CASSIGTARGEETQYF. The covered CDR3 bases are TGTGCCAGTAGTATTGGGACAGCTAGAGGTGAAGAGACC. The full variable domain, its missing parts supplied by reference TRBV19 and TRBJ2-5, is DGGITQSPKYLFRKEGQNVTLSCEQNLNHDAMYWYRQDPGQGLRLIYYSQIVNDFQKGDIAEGYSVSREKKESFPLTVTSAQKNPTAFYLCASSIGTARGEETQYFGPGTRLLVL.

This clone came up many times. The CDR3 goes on 3 residues after the read ends, and that part is filled in from the germline J gene. V gene TRBV20-1 combines with J gene TRBJ2-2, with D perhaps matching TRBD1 (5 bases). CDR3 size: 14 residues. With 5 bases removed from V and 6 bases from J, the gap between germline ends came to 16 bases. Germline assignment: CDR1 DFQATT and CDR2 SNEGSKA (reference sequence). The CDR3 DNA, read in part, is TGCAGTGCTGACAGCCCATGGGTTCCCGGGGAG. This sequence encodes CSADSPWVPGE. The full-length CDR3 reads as CSADSPWVPGELFF.